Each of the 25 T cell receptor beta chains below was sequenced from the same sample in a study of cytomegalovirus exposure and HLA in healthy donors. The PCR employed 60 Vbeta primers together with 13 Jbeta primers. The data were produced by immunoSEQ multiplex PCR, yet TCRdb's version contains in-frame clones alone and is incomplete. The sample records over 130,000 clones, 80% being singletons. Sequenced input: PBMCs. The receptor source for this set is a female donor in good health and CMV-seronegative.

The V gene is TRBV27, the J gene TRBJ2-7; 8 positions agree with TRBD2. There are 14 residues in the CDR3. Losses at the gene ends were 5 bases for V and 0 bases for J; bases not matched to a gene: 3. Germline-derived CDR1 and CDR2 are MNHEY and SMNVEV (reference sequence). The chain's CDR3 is CASSPGLVSYEQYF. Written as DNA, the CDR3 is TGTGCCAGCAGTCCGGGACTAGTCTCCTACGAGCAGTACTTC.

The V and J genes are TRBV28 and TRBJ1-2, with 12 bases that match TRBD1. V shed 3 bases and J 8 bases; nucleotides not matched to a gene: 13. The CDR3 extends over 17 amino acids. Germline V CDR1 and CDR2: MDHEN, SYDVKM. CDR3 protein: CASSFRILAGQGAGYTF. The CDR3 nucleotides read TGTGCCAGCAGTTTTCGGATTTTGGCGGGACAGGGGGCGGGCTACACCTTC.

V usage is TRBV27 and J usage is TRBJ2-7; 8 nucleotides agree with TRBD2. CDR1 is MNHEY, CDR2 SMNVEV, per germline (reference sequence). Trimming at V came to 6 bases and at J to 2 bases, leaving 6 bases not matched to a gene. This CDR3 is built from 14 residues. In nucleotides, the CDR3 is TGTGCCAGCAGCGGGGGGGTAGCAACCTACGAGCAGTACTTC. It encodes CASSGGVATYEQYF.

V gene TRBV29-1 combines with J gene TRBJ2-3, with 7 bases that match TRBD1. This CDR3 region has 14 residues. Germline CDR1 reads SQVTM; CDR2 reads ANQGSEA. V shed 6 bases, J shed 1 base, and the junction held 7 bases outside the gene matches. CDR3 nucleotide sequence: TGCAGCGTAATACAGGGGTATGGCACAGATACGCAGTATTTT. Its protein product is CSVIQGYGTDTQYF.

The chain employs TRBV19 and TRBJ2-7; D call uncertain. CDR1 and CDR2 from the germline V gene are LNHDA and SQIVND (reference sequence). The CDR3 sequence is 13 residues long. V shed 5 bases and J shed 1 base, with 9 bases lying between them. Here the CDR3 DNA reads TGTGCCAGTAGTTCAACAGATTCCTACGAGCAGTACTTC. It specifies CASSSTDSYEQYF.

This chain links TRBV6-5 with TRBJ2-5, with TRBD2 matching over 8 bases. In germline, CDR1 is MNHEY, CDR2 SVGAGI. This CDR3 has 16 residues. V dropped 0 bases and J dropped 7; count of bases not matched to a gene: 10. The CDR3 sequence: CASSYSSTGGERTQYF. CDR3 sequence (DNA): TGTGCCAGCAGTTACTCGAGTACGGGGGGGGAACGGACCCAGTACTTC.

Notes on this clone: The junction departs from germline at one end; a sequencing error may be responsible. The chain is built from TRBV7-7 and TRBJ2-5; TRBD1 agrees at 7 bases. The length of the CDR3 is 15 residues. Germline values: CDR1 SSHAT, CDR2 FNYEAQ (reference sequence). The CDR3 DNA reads TGTGCCAGCAGCGTAGCCTCGACAGGGCAAGAGACCCAGTACTTC. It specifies CASSVASTGQETQYF.

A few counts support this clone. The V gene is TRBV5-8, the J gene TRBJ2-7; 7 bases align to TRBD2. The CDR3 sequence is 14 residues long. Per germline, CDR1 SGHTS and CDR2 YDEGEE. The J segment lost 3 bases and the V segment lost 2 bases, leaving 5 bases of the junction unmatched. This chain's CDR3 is CASSFWPSGYEQYF. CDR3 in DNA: TGTGCCAGCAGCTTTTGGCCTAGCGGCTACGAGCAGTACTTC.

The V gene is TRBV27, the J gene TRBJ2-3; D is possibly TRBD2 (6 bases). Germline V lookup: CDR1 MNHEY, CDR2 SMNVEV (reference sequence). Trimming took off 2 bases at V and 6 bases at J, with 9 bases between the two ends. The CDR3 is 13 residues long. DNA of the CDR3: TGTGCCAGCAGTTTAGGGACTCTTGATACGCAGTATTTT. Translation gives CASSLGTLDTQYF.

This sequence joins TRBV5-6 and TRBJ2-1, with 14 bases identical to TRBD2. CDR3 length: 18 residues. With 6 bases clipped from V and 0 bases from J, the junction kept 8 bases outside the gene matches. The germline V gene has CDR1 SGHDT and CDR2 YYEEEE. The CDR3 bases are TGTGCCAGCACTGCCGGGACTAGCGGGAGTAGCTCCTACAATGAGCAGTTCTTC. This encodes CASTAGTSGSSSYNEQFF. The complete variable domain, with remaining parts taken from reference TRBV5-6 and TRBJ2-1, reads DAGVTQSPTHLIKTRGQQVTLRCSPKSGHDTVSWYQQALGQGPQFIFQYYEEEERQRGNFPDRFSGHQFPNYSSELNVNALLLGDSALYLCASTAGTSGSSSYNEQFFGPGTRLTVL.

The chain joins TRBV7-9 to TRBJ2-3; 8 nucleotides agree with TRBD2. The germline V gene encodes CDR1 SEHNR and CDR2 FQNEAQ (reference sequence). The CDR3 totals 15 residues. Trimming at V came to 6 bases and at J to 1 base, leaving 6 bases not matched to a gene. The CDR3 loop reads CASRPSGRRTDTQYF. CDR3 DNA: TGTGCCAGCAGACCAAGCGGGAGACGCACAGATACGCAGTATTTT.

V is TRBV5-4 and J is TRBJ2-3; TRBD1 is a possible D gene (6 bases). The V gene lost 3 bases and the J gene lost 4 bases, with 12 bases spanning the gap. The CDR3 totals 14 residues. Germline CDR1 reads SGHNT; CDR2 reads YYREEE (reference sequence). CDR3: CASSYKGVADTQYF. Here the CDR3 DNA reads TGTGCCAGCAGCTATAAGGGGGTGGCAGATACGCAGTATTTT. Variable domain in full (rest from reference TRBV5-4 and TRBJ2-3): ETGVTQSPTHLIKTRGQQVTLRCSSQSGHNTVSWYQQALGQGPQFIFQYYREEENGRGNFPPRFSGLQFPNYSSELNVNALELDDSALYLCASSYKGVADTQYFGPGTRLTVL.

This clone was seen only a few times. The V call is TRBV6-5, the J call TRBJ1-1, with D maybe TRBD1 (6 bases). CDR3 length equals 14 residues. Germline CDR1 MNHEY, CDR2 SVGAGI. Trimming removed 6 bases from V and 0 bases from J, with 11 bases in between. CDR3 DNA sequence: TGTGCCAGCAGGCACACAGGGCTGAACACTGAAGCTTTCTTT. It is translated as CASRHTGLNTEAFF.

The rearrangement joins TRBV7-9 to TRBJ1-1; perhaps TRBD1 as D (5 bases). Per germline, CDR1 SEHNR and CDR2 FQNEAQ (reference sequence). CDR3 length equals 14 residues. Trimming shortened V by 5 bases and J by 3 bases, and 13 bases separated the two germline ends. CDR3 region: CASSPFREDTEAFF. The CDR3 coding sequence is TGTGCCAGCAGCCCTTTCAGGGAAGACACTGAAGCTTTCTTT.

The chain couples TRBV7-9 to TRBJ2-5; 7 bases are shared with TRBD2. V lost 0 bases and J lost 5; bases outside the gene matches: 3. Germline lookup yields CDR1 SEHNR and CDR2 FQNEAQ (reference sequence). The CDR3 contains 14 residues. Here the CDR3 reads CASSLAGGPETQYF. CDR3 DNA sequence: TGTGCCAGCAGCTTAGCGGGAGGGCCGGAGACCCAGTACTTC.

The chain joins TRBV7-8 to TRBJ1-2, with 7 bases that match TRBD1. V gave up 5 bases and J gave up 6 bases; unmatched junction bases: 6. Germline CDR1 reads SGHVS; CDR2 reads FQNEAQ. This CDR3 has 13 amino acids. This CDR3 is CASSHKGQDGYTF. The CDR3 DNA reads TGTGCCAGCAGCCATAAAGGACAGGATGGCTACACCTTC.

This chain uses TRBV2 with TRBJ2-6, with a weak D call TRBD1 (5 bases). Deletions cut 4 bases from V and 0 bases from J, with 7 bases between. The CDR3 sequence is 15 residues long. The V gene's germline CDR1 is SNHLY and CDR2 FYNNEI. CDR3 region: CASSGGSSGANVLTF. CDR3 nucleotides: TGTGCCAGCAGTGGGGGCTCCTCTGGGGCCAACGTCCTGACTTTC.

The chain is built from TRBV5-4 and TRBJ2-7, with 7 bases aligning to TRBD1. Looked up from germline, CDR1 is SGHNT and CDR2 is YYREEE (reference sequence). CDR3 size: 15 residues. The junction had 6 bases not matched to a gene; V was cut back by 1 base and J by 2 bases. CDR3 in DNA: TGTGCCAGCAGCTTGTTTCAGGGGGTTCCCTACGAGCAGTACTTC. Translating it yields CASSLFQGVPYEQYF. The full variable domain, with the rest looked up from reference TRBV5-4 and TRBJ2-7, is ETGVTQSPTHLIKTRGQQVTLRCSSQSGHNTVSWYQQALGQGPQFIFQYYREEENGRGNFPPRFSGLQFPNYSSELNVNALELDDSALYLCASSLFQGVPYEQYFGPGTRLTVT.

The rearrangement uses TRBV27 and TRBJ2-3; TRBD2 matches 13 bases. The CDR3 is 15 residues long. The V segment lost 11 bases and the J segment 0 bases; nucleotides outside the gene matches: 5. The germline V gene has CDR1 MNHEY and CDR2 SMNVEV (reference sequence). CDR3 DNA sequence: TGTGCCGCGGGACTAGCGGGACTTAGCACAGATACGCAGTATTTT. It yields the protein CAAGLAGLSTDTQYF.

The CDR3 loop reads CASSQTGQPQHF. The CDR3, as DNA: TGTGCCAGCAGCCAGACAGGGCAGCCCCAGCATTTT. The chain combines TRBV2 with TRBJ1-5; 7 positions agree with TRBD1. Losses at the gene ends were 6 bases for V and 7 bases for J; bases not matched to a gene: 3. This CDR3 has 12 amino acids. Germline-derived CDR1 and CDR2 are SNHLY and FYNNEI.

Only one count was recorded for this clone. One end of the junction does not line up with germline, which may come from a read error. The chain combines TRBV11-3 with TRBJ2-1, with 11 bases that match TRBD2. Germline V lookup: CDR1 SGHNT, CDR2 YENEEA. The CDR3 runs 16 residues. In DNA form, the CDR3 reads TGTGCCAGCAGCCCCCGGACTAGCGGGTCCTTCAATGAGCAGTTCTTC. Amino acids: CASSPRTSGSFNEQFF.

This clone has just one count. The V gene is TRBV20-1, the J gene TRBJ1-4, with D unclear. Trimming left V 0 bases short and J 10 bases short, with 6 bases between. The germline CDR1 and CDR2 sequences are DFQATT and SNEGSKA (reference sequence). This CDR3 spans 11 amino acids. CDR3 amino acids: CSARDGGKLFF. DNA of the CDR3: TGCAGTGCTAGAGACGGCGGAAAACTGTTTTTT.

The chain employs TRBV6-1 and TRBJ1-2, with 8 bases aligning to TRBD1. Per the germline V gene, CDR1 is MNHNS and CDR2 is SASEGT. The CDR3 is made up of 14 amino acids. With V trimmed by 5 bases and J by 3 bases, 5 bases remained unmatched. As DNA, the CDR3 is TGTGCCAGCAGTAACCCGGGACAGGACTATGGCTACACCTTC. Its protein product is CASSNPGQDYGYTF.

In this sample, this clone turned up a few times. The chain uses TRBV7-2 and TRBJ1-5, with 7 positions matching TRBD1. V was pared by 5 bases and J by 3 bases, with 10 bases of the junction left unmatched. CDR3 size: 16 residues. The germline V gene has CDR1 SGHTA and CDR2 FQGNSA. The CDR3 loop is CASSPRGTANNQPQHF. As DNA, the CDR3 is TGTGCCAGCAGCCCAAGGGGGACAGCTAACAATCAGCCCCAGCATTTT.

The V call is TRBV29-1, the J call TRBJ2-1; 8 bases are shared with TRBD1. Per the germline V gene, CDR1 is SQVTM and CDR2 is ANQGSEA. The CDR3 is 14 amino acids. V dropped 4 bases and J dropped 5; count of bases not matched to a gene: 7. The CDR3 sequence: CSVVSRGQDNEQFF. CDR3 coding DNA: TGCAGCGTTGTAAGTAGGGGACAGGACAATGAGCAGTTCTTC.